Shown below are 3 T cell receptor beta chains from a single sample sequenced in a study of CD8 T cells in ankylosing spondylitis. TCRdb reprocessed the 5' RACE reads with MiXCR, giving one entry per CDR3 protein. The data show approximately 180,000 distinct CDR3 sequences, around a sixth seen once. The sequenced sample consisted of blood, either unsorted or a sorted T cell fraction (not recorded which). These receptors were taken from a male donor under 30 with ankylosing spondylitis or in good health (not recorded which).

This clonotype was counted ten times or more. This chain links TRBV2 with TRBJ2-3, with a possible D match to TRBD2 (5 bases). The CDR3 has 12 amino acids. CDR1 is SNHLY, CDR2 FYNNEI, per germline. The CDR3 region is CAGGQVVDTQYF. CDR3 in DNA: TGTGCTGGCGGGCAAGTAGTGGATACGCAGTATTTT.

This clonotype came up many times. The V call is TRBV29-1, the J call TRBJ2-3, with 8 positions matching TRBD2. The junction had 8 bases not matched to a gene; V was cut back by 7 bases and J by 5 bases. The germline CDR1 and CDR2 sequences are SQVTM and ANQGSEA. This CDR3 spans 13 amino acids. In nucleotides, the CDR3 is TGCAGCGGCGGGGGGAGTTGGGGAGATACGCAGTATTTT. Its protein product is CSGGGSWGDTQYF.

This chain connects TRBV29-1 to TRBJ2-3; no clear D gene. The germline gives CDR1 SQVTM, CDR2 ANQGSEA. V lost 4 bases to trimming and J lost 0 bases, with 11 bases between them. This CDR3 is built from 14 residues. CDR3 DNA sequence: TGCAGCGTTGTCGTGGCGGAAAGCACAGATACGCAGTATTTT. This encodes CSVVVAESTDTQYF.